The rows below give T cell receptor beta chains drawn from one sample of a study of post-analysis software for immune sequencing data. One entry per CDR3 protein, called by TCRdb with MiXCR from the PCR reads. The table shows a few hundred thousand distinct CDR3 sequences, with approximately 37% occurring only once. Specimen: blood. The origin of the receptors is a girl aged 2 to 9 with multiple sclerosis. CDR3s include the opening cysteine and the closing phenylalanine or tryptophan. Fields, in order: clone size, J gene, CDR3 length, V gene, CDR3 protein. Clone size is not always given. Where it is, it says once, few, many or a class for expanded clones.

size: NA; J: TRBJ1-2; length: 12; V: TRBV20-1; CDR3: CSARDFVYGYTF
size: few; J: TRBJ1-2; length: 16; V: TRBV4-1; CDR3: CASSWTGRGVKYGYTF
size: few; J: TRBJ1-2; length: 17; V: TRBV20-1; CDR3: CSARQGQGTLNRDGYTF
size: NA; J: TRBJ2-6; length: 19; V: TRBV4-1; CDR3: CAGNTGATPVNSGANVLTF
size: few; J: TRBJ2-1; length: 13; V: TRBV9; CDR3: CASSVRSYNEQFF
size: NA; J: TRBJ1-3; length: 15; V: TRBV6-5; CDR3: CASSYSQAAGNTIYF
size: NA; J: TRBJ2-7; length: 16; V: TRBV5-1; CDR3: CASSPGHGGASNEQYF
size: many; J: TRBJ2-1; length: 14; V: TRBV29-1; CDR3: CSVVGGGPYNEQFF
size: once; J: TRBJ2-3; length: 17; V: TRBV6-5; CDR3: CASSYSGLAGVADTQYF
size: many; J: TRBJ2-6; length: 18; V: TRBV7-8; CDR3: CASSLRTGGSSGANVLTF
size: NA; J: TRBJ1-1; length: 13; V: TRBV5-1; CDR3: CASTQAGNTEAFF
size: NA; J: TRBJ2-6; length: 17; V: TRBV29-1; CDR3: CSVRVRGLVSGANVLTF
size: few; J: TRBJ2-1; length: 15; V: TRBV12-3/TRBV12-4; CDR3: CASRTSGRALDEQFF
size: few; J: TRBJ1-2; length: 14; V: TRBV5-1; CDR3: CASSLWTGGDGYTF
size: NA; J: TRBJ2-1; length: 13; V: TRBV20-1; CDR3: CSAWDRVTNEQFF
size: NA; J: TRBJ2-4; length: 16; V: TRBV6-7; CDR3: CASSETHGHLVDIQYF
size: few; J: TRBJ2-3; length: 14; V: TRBV28; CDR3: CASSPLVRTDTQYF
size: many; J: TRBJ2-3; length: 15; V: TRBV7-2; CDR3: CASSLALAGVDTQYF
size: few; J: TRBJ2-1; length: 13; V: TRBV20-1; CDR3: CSASGGTNNEQFF
size: few; J: TRBJ2-1; length: 15; V: TRBV15; CDR3: CATSYGVTSYNEQFF
size: NA; J: TRBJ2-3; length: 13; V: TRBV3-1; CDR3: CASSPHTVDTQYF
size: few; J: TRBJ2-3; length: 15; V: TRBV7-3; CDR3: CASSLGLAGIDTQYF
size: few; J: TRBJ1-4; length: 16; V: TRBV7-2; CDR3: CASRPSGTGFNEKLFF
size: NA; J: TRBJ2-7; length: 15; V: TRBV9; CDR3: CASSVDAGVNYEQYF
size: NA; J: TRBJ1-5; length: 12; V: TRBV9; CDR3: CASSGPRGPQHF
size: NA; J: TRBJ2-5; length: 13; V: TRBV5-1; CDR3: CASSPNLVETQYF
size: NA; J: TRBJ2-3; length: 14; V: TRBV28; CDR3: CASNDGQGGVRQYF
size: NA; J: TRBJ2-1; length: 15; V: TRBV6-2/TRBV6-3; CDR3: CASSYRTGIYNEQFF
size: few; J: TRBJ1-3; length: 14; V: TRBV10-3; CDR3: CAANPGTHGNTIYF
size: NA; J: TRBJ2-7; length: 16; V: TRBV7-9; CDR3: CASSFSGAGSSYEQYF
size: NA; J: TRBJ2-1; length: 14; V: TRBV7-9; CDR3: CASSPSERHNEQFF
size: few; J: TRBJ1-5; length: 14; V: TRBV4-1; CDR3: CASSKLGARQPQHF
size: few; J: TRBJ2-7; length: 13; V: TRBV5-5; CDR3: CASSLASRDEQYF
size: few; J: TRBJ1-1; length: 14; V: TRBV7-8; CDR3: CASSPRGSNTEAFF
size: few; J: TRBJ2-6; length: 18; V: TRBV7-3; CDR3: CASSLSSQGSSGANVLTF
size: once; J: NA; length: 16; V: TRBV7-2; CDR3: CASSLVDGTILGEQYF
size: few; J: TRBJ1-4; length: 17; V: TRBV7-9; CDR3: CASSLWAGGAVGEKLFF
size: NA; J: TRBJ2-7; length: 13; V: TRBV7-7; CDR3: CASSLAMGYEQYF
size: NA; J: TRBJ2-1; length: 14; V: TRBV5-1; CDR3: CASSLVTVGNEQFF
size: few; J: TRBJ1-4; length: 12; V: TRBV9; CDR3: CASSGLNEKLFF
size: once; J: TRBJ2-1; length: 18; V: TRBV28; CDR3: CASSSSPSRDRGYNEQFF
size: few; J: TRBJ1-2; length: 16; V: TRBV3-1; CDR3: CASSQYGQSPNYGYTF
size: few; J: TRBJ2-3; length: 21; V: TRBV11-2; CDR3: CASSLRVGGLAGVSGTDTQYF
size: NA; J: TRBJ2-5; length: 12; V: TRBV7-9; CDR3: CASSPRGKEEYF
size: once; J: TRBJ1-3; length: 12; V: TRBV20-1; CDR3: CSASHSGNTIYF
size: NA; J: TRBJ2-1; length: 15; V: TRBV9; CDR3: CASSIRTSSHNEQFF
size: NA; J: TRBJ1-4; length: 16; V: TRBV14; CDR3: CASSQERRGLEEKLFF
size: NA; J: NA; length: 14; V: TRBV5-1; CDR3: CASSLEGLPYEQYF
size: NA; J: TRBJ2-7; length: 15; V: TRBV5-6; CDR3: CAGSYRQGPSYEQYF
size: NA; J: TRBJ1-1; length: 14; V: TRBV5-1; CDR3: CASSPWTGNTEAFF
size: few; J: TRBJ2-3; length: 13; V: TRBV29-1; CDR3: CSAGGRLADTQYF
size: NA; J: TRBJ1-1; length: 17; V: TRBV14; CDR3: CASSQDFGVKLNTEAFF
size: NA; J: TRBJ2-7; length: 15; V: TRBV7-3; CDR3: CASSVSGSSSYEQYF